The next 10 T cell receptor beta chains were all read from a single sample in a study of T-cell reconstitution after alpha-beta-depleted transplantation in children. Construction of the TCRbeta library involved unique molecular identifiers. MiXCR, run by TCRdb on the PCR reads, gives a single entry per CDR3 protein. The sample records under 140,000 distinct CDR3 sequences, 10% being singletons. The input for sequencing was PBMCs from the stem cell graft donor, taken from the stem cell graft. The source of these receptors is a human donor who donated a stem cell graft to a child with acute lymphoblastic leukemia.

On this clonotype: A single base separates this from a much larger clone, so it may be a read error. The chain joins TRBV12-3 or TRBV12-4 to TRBJ1-5; 7 bases align to TRBD1. The V and J ends lost 1 base and 5 bases, in that order; junction bases with no gene match: 5. CDR3 length: 15 amino acids. CDR3 sequence reads: CASSLGQGGYQPQHF. In DNA form, the CDR3 reads TGTGCCAGCAGTTTAGGACAGGGAGGGTATCAGCCCCAGCATTTT.

This clonotype was recorded at least ten times. The chain joins TRBV28 to TRBJ1-3, with D maybe TRBD1 (6 bases). This CDR3 spans 16 amino acids. Between the trimmed V and J ends, which lost 4 bases and 5 bases, there was a span of 18 bases. The germline V gene encodes CDR1 MDHEN and CDR2 SYDVKM. The CDR3 loop reads CASSSPSGTKRNTIYF. CDR3 sequence (DNA): TGTGCCAGCAGTTCCCCCTCCGGGACAAAGCGAAACACCATATATTTT.

This clonotype appeared a few times. V and J are TRBV7-6 and TRBJ2-5; 12 nucleotides line up with TRBD2. Germline V gives CDR1 SGHVS, CDR2 FNYEAQ. V dropped 5 bases and J dropped 4; count of bases not matched to a gene: 2. The CDR3 totals 14 residues. CDR3: CASSKLAGGETQYF. CDR3 coding DNA: TGTGCCAGCAGCAAACTAGCGGGAGGAGAGACCCAGTACTTC.

This clonotype showed up many times. This chain uses TRBV12-3 or TRBV12-4 with TRBJ1-4, with 7 bases aligning to TRBD1. V was pared by 4 bases and J by 2 bases, with 4 bases of the junction left unmatched. This CDR3 region has 15 residues. The CDR3 is CASSSDRVTNEKLFF. In DNA, the CDR3 is TGTGCCAGCAGTTCCGACAGGGTGACTAATGAAAAACTGTTTTTT.

Ten or more counts support this clonotype. In DNA, the CDR3 is TGTGCCAGCAGTGAATTCGGGGTCCCTGGGGCCAACGTCCTGACTTTC. Protein sequence: CASSEFGVPGANVLTF. The V and J genes are TRBV2 and TRBJ2-6; maybe TRBD2 (5 bases). Per germline, CDR1 SNHLY and CDR2 FYNNEI. V shed 2 bases and J shed 2 bases, with 10 bases lying between them. CDR3 length: 16 residues.

This clonotype was observed at least ten times. V is TRBV7-9 and J is TRBJ1-1, with D possibly matching TRBD1 (6 bases). Germline lookup yields CDR1 SEHNR and CDR2 FQNEAQ (reference sequence). Trimming left V 5 bases short and J 10 bases short, with 11 bases between. The CDR3 contains 11 residues. The CDR3 loop is CASSEGGRAFF. CDR3 DNA sequence: TGTGCCAGCAGCGAGGGGGGGAGAGCTTTCTTT.

This clonotype appeared many times. The chain is built from TRBV12-3 or TRBV12-4 and TRBJ1-4; a weak D match, TRBD1 (5 bases). V lost 4 bases and J lost 10, with 16 bases in between. This CDR3 is built from 14 residues. CDR3 protein: CASSSPGSGGKLFF. The DNA for the CDR3 is TGTGCCAGCAGTTCACCAGGGTCCGGGGGAAAACTGTTTTTT.

Ten or more counts support this clonotype. This chain uses TRBV6-5 with TRBJ2-2; TRBD1 aligns across 9 bases. V was clipped by 4 bases and J by 3 bases; unmatched bases: 6. The CDR3 sequence is 16 residues long. CDR1 is MNHEY and CDR2 is SVGAGI in the germline V gene. The CDR3 here is CASSSGTGLHTGELFF. The CDR3 DNA sequence: TGTGCCAGCAGTTCTGGGACAGGGCTACACACCGGGGAGCTGTTTTTT.

Ten or more counts support this clonotype. CDR3 region: CASSREQGNYEQYF. Written as DNA, the CDR3 is TGTGCCAGCAGCCGCGAGCAGGGGAATTACGAGCAGTACTTC. The V call is TRBV7-2, the J call TRBJ2-7, with D perhaps matching TRBD1 (6 bases). This CDR3 contains 14 residues. V was clipped by 5 bases and J by 4 bases, with 15 bases between them. Germline loops: CDR1 SGHTA, CDR2 FQGNSA. The whole variable domain, remainder taken from reference TRBV7-2 and TRBJ2-7, is GAGVSQSPSNKVTEKGKDVELRCDPISGHTALYWYRQSLGQGLEFLIYFQGNSAPDKSGLPSDRFSAERTGGSVSTLTIQRTQQEDSAVYLCASSREQGNYEQYFGPGTRLTVT.

This clonotype is classed as medium-sized. The rearrangement joins TRBV7-2 to TRBJ2-7; no clear D. V lost 2 bases and J 2 bases, leaving 13 bases between the germline ends. The germline CDR1 and CDR2 sequences are SGHTA and FQGNSA. The CDR3 sequence is 15 residues long. Here the CDR3 reads CASSLQGLATYEQYF. DNA for the CDR3: TGTGCCAGCAGCTTACAAGGCCTCGCAACCTACGAGCAGTACTTC.